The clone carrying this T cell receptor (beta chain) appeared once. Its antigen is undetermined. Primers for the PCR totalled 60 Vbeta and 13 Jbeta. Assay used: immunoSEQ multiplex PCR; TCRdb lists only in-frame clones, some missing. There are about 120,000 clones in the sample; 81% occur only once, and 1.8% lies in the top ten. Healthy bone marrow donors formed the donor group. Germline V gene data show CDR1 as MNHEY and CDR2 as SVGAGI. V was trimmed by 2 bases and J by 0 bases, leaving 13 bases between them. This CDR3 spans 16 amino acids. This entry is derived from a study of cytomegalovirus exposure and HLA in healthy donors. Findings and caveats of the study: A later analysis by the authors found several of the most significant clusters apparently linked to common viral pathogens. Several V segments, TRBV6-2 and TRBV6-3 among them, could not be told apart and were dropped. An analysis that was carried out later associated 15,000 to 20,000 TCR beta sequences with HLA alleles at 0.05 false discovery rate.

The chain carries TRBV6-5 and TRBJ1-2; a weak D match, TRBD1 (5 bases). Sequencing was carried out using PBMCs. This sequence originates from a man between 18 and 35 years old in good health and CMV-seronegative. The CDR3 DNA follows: TGTGCCAGCAGTTACAGCGGGGCAGTAGCTAACTATGGCTACACCTTC. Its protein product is CASSYSGAVANYGYTF.